The next 22 T cell receptor beta chains were all read from a single sample in a study of technical replicates of blood from a handful of donors. Only in-frame clones appear in the TCRdb table, and some are missing; sequencing was by immunoSEQ multiplex PCR. The sample lists 8,700 or so clones; about nine tenths were seen once. The specimen sequenced was PBMCs. The receptors shown here come from a human donor in good health.

This clone is a singleton in its sample. The V call is TRBV5-4, the J call TRBJ2-3; possibly TRBD1 for D (5 bases). CDR3 length: 14 residues. The V end was cut by 0 bases, the J end by 2 bases, with 7 bases between. CDR1 is SGHNT and CDR2 is YYREEE in the germline V gene (reference sequence). Here the CDR3 DNA reads TGTGCCAGCAGCTTGGAGGACAACACAGATACGCAGTATTTT. Its protein is CASSLEDNTDTQYF.

This chain joins TRBV10-1 and TRBJ1-1; D is unresolved. The CDR3 has 14 residues. Germline V gene sequence: CDR1 WNHNN, CDR2 SYGVQD (reference sequence). Trimming cost V 3 bases and J 0 bases, with 8 bases left between them. CDR3 protein: CASSEAGLNTEAFF. The CDR3 nucleotides are TGCGCCAGCAGTGAAGCAGGTTTGAACACTGAAGCTTTCTTT.

This sequence joins TRBV7-8 and TRBJ2-3; D ambiguous. Trimming took 6 bases from V and 5 from J, leaving 18 bases between them. The CDR3 extends over 15 amino acids. Germline CDR1 and CDR2: SGHVS and FQNEAQ. CDR3 amino acids: CASRSGHQTRDTQYF. The CDR3, as DNA: TGTGCCAGCAGGAGTGGGCATCAAACGAGAGATACGCAGTATTTT.

The gene calls are TRBV11-2 and TRBJ1-5; 7 bases are a match to TRBD1. V gave up 0 bases and J gave up 1 base; unmatched junction bases: 0. The CDR3 totals 15 residues. Germline V gives CDR1 SGHAT, CDR2 FQNNGV. CDR3 sequence reads: CASSLEQGSNQPQHF. For the CDR3, the DNA is TGTGCCAGCAGCTTAGAACAGGGGAGCAATCAGCCCCAGCATTTT.

In its sample, this clone was seen once. The CDR3: CASSLEQAGGGYTF. The CDR3 bases are TGCGCCAGCAGCTTGGAACAGGCTGGGGGCGGCTACACCTTC. The gene calls are TRBV5-1 and TRBJ1-2, with a weak D call TRBD1 (6 bases). Trimming pared 0 bases from V and 8 bases from J, leaving 14 bases between. The CDR3 spans 14 residues. Germline V gene sequence: CDR1 SGHRS, CDR2 YFSETQ.

The rearrangement joins TRBV30 to TRBJ2-3, with 11 bases aligning to TRBD2. The V segment lost 3 bases and the J segment 1 base; nucleotides outside the gene matches: 3. The CDR3 loop spans 15 amino acids. Germline lookup yields CDR1 GTSNPN and CDR2 SVGIG (reference sequence). CDR3 nucleotide sequence: TGTGCCTGGAGGGGGACTAGCGGTGGCACAGATACGCAGTATTTT. It yields the protein CAWRGTSGGTDTQYF.

The chain links TRBV27 to TRBJ1-1; D not resolved. Germline CDR1 is MNHEY and CDR2 is SMNVEV (reference sequence). The length of the CDR3 is 13 residues. The V gene lost 2 bases and the J gene lost 6 bases, with 10 bases spanning the gap. Here the CDR3 DNA reads TGTGCCAGCAGTTTAGAGGGTGGGGCTGAAGCTTTCTTT. Residues: CASSLEGGAEAFF.

This rearrangement joins TRBV20-1 to TRBJ2-7; D gene ambiguous. The length of the CDR3 is 11 residues. CDR1 is DFQATT, CDR2 SNEGSKA, per germline (reference sequence). V lost 6 bases to trimming and J lost 1 base, with 7 bases between them. The CDR3 loop is CSAVSSYEQYF. DNA of the CDR3: TGCAGTGCAGTTAGTTCCTACGAGCAGTACTTC.

The V and J genes are TRBV18 and TRBJ1-2, with TRBD1 as a possible D gene (5 bases). The germline V gene encodes CDR1 KGHSH and CDR2 LQKENI. Trimming removed 0 bases from V and 2 bases from J, with 13 bases in between. This CDR3 region has 16 residues. The CDR3 nucleotides are TGTGCCAGCTCACCACCCCGGGGGACGGAGAACTATGGCTACACCTTC. Its protein product is CASSPPRGTENYGYTF.

This sequence joins TRBV30 and TRBJ2-3; 7 bases line up with TRBD2. V shed 4 bases and J 5 bases; nucleotides not matched to a gene: 9. Germline assignment: CDR1 GTSNPN and CDR2 SVGIG (reference sequence). The CDR3 totals 14 residues. Here the CDR3 DNA reads TGTGCCTGGACCATTGGCGGGAGTGTAGATACGCAGTATTTT. It yields the protein CAWTIGGSVDTQYF. Looking up the rest from reference TRBV30 and TRBJ2-3 gives the full variable domain: SQTIHQWPATLVQPVGSPLSLECTVEGTSNPNLYWYRQAAGRGLQLLFYSVGIGQISSEVPQNLSASRPQDRQFILSSKKLLLSDSGFYLCAWTIGGSVDTQYFGPGTRLTVL.

This chain uses TRBV27 with TRBJ1-2; TRBD1 agrees at 8 bases. This CDR3 spans 13 amino acids. CDR1 is MNHEY, CDR2 SMNVEV, per germline (reference sequence). V gave up 3 bases and J gave up 9 bases; unmatched junction bases: 6. In DNA form, the CDR3 reads TGTGCCAGCAGTTTCTCAGGGGGCGATAGCTACACCTTC. This encodes CASSFSGGDSYTF.

This rearrangement joins TRBV18 to TRBJ2-7, with D tentatively TRBD2 (6 bases). With 3 bases removed from V and 5 bases from J, the gap between germline ends came to 17 bases. CDR1 KGHSH and CDR2 LQKENI come from the germline V gene. The CDR3 extends over 15 amino acids. Written as DNA, the CDR3 is TGTGCCAGCTCACCGCCACGGGAAGGGACTGACGAGCAGTACTTC. Translating gives CASSPPREGTDEQYF.

This rearrangement joins TRBV9 to TRBJ2-6, with D unresolved. The CDR3 has 16 amino acids. V lost 4 bases to trimming and J lost 0 bases, with 11 bases between them. Looked up from germline, CDR1 is SGDLS and CDR2 is YYNGEE. The CDR3 DNA follows: TGTGCCAGCAGCTCGGATGACACCTCTGGGGCCAACGTCCTGACTTTC. Its protein product is CASSSDDTSGANVLTF. The complete variable domain, with remaining parts taken from reference TRBV9 and TRBJ2-6, reads DSGVTQTPKHLITATGQRVTLRCSPRSGDLSVYWYQQSLDQGLQFLIQYYNGEERAKGNILERFSAQQFPDLHSELNLSSLELGDSALYFCASSSDDTSGANVLTFGAGSRLTVL.

This clone was seen a single time. The genes are TRBV29-1 and TRBJ1-2; D unclear. Germline V lookup: CDR1 SQVTM, CDR2 ANQGSEA. Trimming took off 5 bases at V and 4 bases at J, with 14 bases between the two ends. This CDR3 has 13 amino acids. CDR3 protein: CSVPRPRGYGYTF. The CDR3 coding sequence is TGCAGCGTTCCGCGCCCCCGTGGCTATGGCTACACCTTC.

This clone appeared a few times. V usage is TRBV19 and J usage is TRBJ1-1; D perhaps matches TRBD1 (5 bases). The CDR3 is made up of 16 amino acids. V lost 5 bases and J lost 10, with 26 bases in between. The germline V gene encodes CDR1 LNHDA and CDR2 SQIVND (reference sequence). CDR3 region: CASSPSEGRGRFGAFF. CDR3 DNA: TGTGCCAGTAGTCCCTCCGAGGGGCGGGGACGATTTGGAGCTTTCTTT.

The rearrangement links TRBV11-1 to TRBJ1-1, with 8 positions matching TRBD1. The CDR3 extends over 15 amino acids. Germline V gene sequence: CDR1 SGHAT, CDR2 FQDESV (reference sequence). The ends lost 7 bases at V and 1 base at J; junction bases unmatched: 8. CDR3 nucleotide sequence: TGTGCCAGCACACTCGGACAGGGCTCGAACACTGAAGCTTTCTTT. Protein sequence: CASTLGQGSNTEAFF.

Only one count was recorded for this clone. The chain couples TRBV19 to TRBJ1-1, with D hard to call. V lost 5 bases and J 7 bases, leaving 17 bases between the germline ends. Germline V gene lookup returns CDR1 LNHDA and CDR2 SQIVND (reference sequence). CDR3 length: 14 amino acids. This chain's CDR3 is CASSLGRFEGEAFF. The CDR3 bases are TGTGCCAGTAGTTTAGGAAGATTCGAGGGTGAAGCTTTCTTT.

The rearrangement links TRBV5-1 to TRBJ2-5, with 14 bases aligning to TRBD2. The germline gives CDR1 SGHRS, CDR2 YFSETQ. The CDR3 totals 18 residues. V was clipped by 4 bases and J by 2 bases; unmatched bases: 10. CDR3 protein: CASSRGTSGRLDQETQYF. As DNA, the CDR3 is TGCGCCAGCAGCAGAGGGACTAGCGGGAGACTTGATCAAGAGACCCAGTACTTC.

V usage is TRBV7-8 and J usage is TRBJ2-3; 9 bases match TRBD2. This CDR3 is built from 14 residues. CDR1 SGHVS and CDR2 FQNEAQ come from the germline V gene. The V segment lost 5 bases and the J segment 4 bases; nucleotides outside the gene matches: 4. CDR3 region: CASSTGTSSDTQYF. For the CDR3, the DNA is TGTGCCAGCAGCACCGGGACTAGCTCAGATACGCAGTATTTT.

This chain links TRBV7-8 with TRBJ1-5; TRBD1 might be the D (5 bases). The V end lost 3 bases, the J end lost 6 bases, and 15 bases lay between the germline ends. The germline CDR1 and CDR2 sequences are SGHVS and FQNEAQ. The CDR3 extends over 15 amino acids. CDR3: CASSFETDRPQPQHF. CDR3 bases: TGTGCCAGCAGCTTCGAGACAGATCGTCCTCAGCCCCAGCATTTT.

A few counts support this clone. The chain joins TRBV19 to TRBJ2-3; 9 positions agree with TRBD2. The CDR3 totals 15 residues. Germline assignment: CDR1 LNHDA and CDR2 SQIVND (reference sequence). Germline trimming cut 3 bases from V and 4 bases from J; bases unmatched to any gene: 5. The CDR3: CASSMSAGGSDTQYF. CDR3 coding DNA: TGTGCCAGTAGTATGTCCGCGGGAGGGTCAGATACGCAGTATTTT.

This chain joins TRBV9 and TRBJ1-2; no definite D call. V dropped 0 bases and J dropped 2 bases, with 23 bases sitting between them. The V gene's germline CDR1 is SGDLS and CDR2 YYNGEE. The CDR3 is 19 residues long. The CDR3 is CASSVASAGSGGGNYGYTF. In DNA form, the CDR3 reads TGTGCCAGCAGCGTAGCTTCTGCGGGCAGTGGAGGAGGAAACTATGGCTACACCTTC.